The source of this TCR beta chain is a study of cytomegalovirus exposure and HLA in healthy donors. Study context: HLA-typed donors were the source of roughly 85 million unique TCRs held in an early data release. Researchers found that more than 70% of about 400 genotyped donors fell within the Caucasian-associated ancestry cluster. General study findings and limits: Sequence variants that were highly shared formed a cluster that was likely a sequencing artifact. CMV serostatus alone was available as immune exposure information.

This CDR3 comprises 15 residues. V was pared by 4 bases and J by 4 bases, with 10 bases of the junction left unmatched. The germline V gene encodes CDR1 SGHDT and CDR2 YYEEEE. This PCR relied on a set of 60 Vbeta primers and 13 Jbeta primers. Assay: immunoSEQ multiplex PCR; the TCRdb copy retains only in-frame clones and omits some. This sample has some 120,000 clones, with 74% found just once. On this clone: As yet, its antigen is unknown.

The J gene is TRBJ2-5, the V gene TRBV5-6, with 7 positions matching TRBD1. The sequencing sample was made of PBMCs. The receptor was derived from a woman between 50 and 59 years old in good health and CMV-seropositive. The chain's CDR3 is CASSITLYRGETQYF. In nucleotides, the CDR3 is TGTGCCAGCAGCATTACCCTGTACAGGGGAGAGACCCAGTACTTC.